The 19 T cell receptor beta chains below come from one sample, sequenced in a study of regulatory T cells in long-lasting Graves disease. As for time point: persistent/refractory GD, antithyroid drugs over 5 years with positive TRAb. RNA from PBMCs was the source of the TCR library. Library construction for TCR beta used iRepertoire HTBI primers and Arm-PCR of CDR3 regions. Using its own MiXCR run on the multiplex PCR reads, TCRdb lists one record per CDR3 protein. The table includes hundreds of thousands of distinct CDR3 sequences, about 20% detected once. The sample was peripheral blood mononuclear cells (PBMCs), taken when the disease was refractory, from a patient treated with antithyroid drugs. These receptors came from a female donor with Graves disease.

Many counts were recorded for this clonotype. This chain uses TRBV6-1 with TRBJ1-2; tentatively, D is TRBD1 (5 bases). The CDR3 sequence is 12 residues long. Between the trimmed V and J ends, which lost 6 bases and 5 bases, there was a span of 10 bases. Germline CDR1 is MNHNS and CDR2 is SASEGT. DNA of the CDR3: TGTGCCAGCAGCGCGGACATTTATGGCTACACCTTC. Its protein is CASSADIYGYTF.

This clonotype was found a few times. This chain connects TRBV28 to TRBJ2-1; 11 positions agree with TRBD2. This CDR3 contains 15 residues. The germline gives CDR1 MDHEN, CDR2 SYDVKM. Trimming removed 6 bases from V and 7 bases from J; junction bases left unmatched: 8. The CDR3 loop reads CASRELAGGENEQFF. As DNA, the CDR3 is TGTGCCAGCAGGGAGCTAGCGGGAGGCGAGAATGAGCAGTTCTTC.

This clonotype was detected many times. The DNA of the CDR3 is TGTGCCAGCAGAGGAGTAGGGGGAGTCTACGAGCAGTACTTC. It is translated as CASRGVGGVYEQYF. The J gene is TRBJ2-7, the V gene TRBV11-1; tentatively, D is TRBD1 (6 bases). Trimming cost V 6 bases and J 3 bases, with 15 bases left between them. Germline assignment: CDR1 SGHAT and CDR2 FQDESV (reference sequence). The CDR3 spans 14 residues.

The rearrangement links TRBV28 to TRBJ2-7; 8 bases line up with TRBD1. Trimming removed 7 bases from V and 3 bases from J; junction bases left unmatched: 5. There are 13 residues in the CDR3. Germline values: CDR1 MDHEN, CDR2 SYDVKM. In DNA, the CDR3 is TGTGCCAGCACTTCCACAGGGGGCTACGAGCAGTACTTC. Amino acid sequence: CASTSTGGYEQYF.

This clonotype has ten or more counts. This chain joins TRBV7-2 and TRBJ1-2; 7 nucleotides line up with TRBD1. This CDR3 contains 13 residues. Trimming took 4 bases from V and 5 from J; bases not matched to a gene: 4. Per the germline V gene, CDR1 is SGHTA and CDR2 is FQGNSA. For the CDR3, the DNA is TGTGCCAGCAGCTCCAGGGGGAAGTATGGCTACACCTTC. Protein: CASSSRGKYGYTF.

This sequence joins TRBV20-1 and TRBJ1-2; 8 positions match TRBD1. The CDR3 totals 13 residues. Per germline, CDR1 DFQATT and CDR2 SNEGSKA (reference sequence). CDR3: CITGGLTNYGYTF. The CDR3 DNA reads TGCATCACAGGGGGGCTAACTAACTATGGCTACACCTTC.

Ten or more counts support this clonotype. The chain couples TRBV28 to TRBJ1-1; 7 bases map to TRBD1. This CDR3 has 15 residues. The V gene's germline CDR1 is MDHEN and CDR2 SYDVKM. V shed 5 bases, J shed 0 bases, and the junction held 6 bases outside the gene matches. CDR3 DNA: TGTGCCAGCAGTCCACCGACAGGGATGAACACTGAAGCTTTCTTT. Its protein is CASSPPTGMNTEAFF.

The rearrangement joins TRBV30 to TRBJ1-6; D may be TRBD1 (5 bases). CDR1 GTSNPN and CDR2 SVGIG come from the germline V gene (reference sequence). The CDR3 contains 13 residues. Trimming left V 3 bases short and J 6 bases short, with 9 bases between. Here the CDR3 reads CAWSQGTNSPLHF. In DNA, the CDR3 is TGTGCCTGGAGCCAGGGAACTAATTCACCCCTCCACTTT.

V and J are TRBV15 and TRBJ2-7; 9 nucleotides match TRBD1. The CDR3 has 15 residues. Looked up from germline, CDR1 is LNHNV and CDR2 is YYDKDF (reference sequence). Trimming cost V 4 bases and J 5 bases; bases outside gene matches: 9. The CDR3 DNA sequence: TGTGCCACCAGCACCGCCGGGACAGGGAACCACGAGCAGTACTTC. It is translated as CATSTAGTGNHEQYF.

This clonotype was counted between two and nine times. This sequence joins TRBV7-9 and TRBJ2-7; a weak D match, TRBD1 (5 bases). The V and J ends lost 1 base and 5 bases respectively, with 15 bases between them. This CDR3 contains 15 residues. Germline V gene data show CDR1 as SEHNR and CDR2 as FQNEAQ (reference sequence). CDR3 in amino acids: CASSLEGRGQNEQYF. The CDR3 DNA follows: TGTGCCAGCAGCTTAGAAGGGCGTGGACAAAACGAGCAGTACTTC.

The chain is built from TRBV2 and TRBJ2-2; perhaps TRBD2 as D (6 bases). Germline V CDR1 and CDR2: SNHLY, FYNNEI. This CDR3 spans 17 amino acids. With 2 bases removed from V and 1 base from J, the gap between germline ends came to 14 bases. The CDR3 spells CASSERVRERNTGELFF. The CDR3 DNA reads TGTGCCAGCAGTGAACGGGTGCGGGAACGGAACACCGGGGAGCTGTTTTTT.

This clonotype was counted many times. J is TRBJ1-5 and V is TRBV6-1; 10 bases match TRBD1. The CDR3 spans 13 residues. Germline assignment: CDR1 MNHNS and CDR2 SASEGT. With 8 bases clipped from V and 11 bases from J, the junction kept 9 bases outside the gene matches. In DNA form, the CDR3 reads TGTGCCAGCGGACGGGACAGGGGTATTTCCCAGCATTTT. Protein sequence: CASGRDRGISQHF.

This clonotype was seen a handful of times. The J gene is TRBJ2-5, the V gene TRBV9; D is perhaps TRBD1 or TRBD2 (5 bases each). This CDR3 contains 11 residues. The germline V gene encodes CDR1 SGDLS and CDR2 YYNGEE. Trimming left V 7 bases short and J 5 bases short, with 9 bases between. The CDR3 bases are TGTGCCAGCGGGGGAGAGGAGACCCAGTACTTC. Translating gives CASGGEETQYF.

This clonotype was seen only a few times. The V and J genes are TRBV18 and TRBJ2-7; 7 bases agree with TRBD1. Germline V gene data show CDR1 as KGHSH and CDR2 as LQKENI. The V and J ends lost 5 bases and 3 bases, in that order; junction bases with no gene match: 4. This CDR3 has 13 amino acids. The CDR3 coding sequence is TGTGCCAGCTCAACGGGACAGATCTACGAGCAGTACTTC. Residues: CASSTGQIYEQYF. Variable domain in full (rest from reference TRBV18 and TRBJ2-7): NAGVMQNPRHLVRRRGQEARLRCSPMKGHSHVYWYRQLPEEGLKFMVYLQKENIIDESGMPKERFSAEFPKEGPSILRIQQVVRGDSAAYFCASSTGQIYEQYFGPGTRLTVT.

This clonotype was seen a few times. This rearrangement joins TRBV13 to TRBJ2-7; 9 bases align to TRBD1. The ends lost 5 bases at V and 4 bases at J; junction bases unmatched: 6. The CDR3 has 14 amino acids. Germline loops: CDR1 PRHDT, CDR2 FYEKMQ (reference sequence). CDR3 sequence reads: CASSPGQGKYEQYF. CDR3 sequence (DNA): TGTGCCAGCAGCCCAGGACAGGGGAAGTACGAGCAGTACTTC.

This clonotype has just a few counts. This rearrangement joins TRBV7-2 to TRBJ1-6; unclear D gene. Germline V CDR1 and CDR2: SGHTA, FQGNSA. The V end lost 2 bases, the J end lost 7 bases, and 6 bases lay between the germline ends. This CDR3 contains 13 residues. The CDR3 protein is CASSLSVNSPLHF. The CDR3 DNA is TGTGCCAGCAGCTTATCCGTGAATTCACCCCTCCACTTT.

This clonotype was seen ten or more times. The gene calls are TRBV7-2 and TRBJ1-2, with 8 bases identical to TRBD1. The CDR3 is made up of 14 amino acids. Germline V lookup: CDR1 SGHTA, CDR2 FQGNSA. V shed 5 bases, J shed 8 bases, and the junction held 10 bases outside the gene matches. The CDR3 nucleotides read TGTGCCAGCAGCGTTAGGACGGGACAGGAGGGCTACACCTTC. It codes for CASSVRTGQEGYTF.

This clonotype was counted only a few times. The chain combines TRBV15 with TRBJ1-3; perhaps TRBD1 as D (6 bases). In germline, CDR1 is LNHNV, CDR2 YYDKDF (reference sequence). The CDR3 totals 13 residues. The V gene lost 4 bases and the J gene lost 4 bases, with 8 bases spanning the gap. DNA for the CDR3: TGTGCCACCAGCATAGGGGGAGGAAACACCATATATTTT. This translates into CATSIGGGNTIYF.

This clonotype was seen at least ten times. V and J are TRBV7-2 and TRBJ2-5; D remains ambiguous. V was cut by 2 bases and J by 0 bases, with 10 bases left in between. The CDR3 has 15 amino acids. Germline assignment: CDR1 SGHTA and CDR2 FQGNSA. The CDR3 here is CASSLRSVYQETQYF. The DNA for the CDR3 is TGTGCCAGCAGCTTACGATCGGTGTACCAAGAGACCCAGTACTTC.